This T cell receptor (beta chain) was captured in a study of blood T cells in healthy people across ages (dated by TCRdb to between 2014 and 2016). Looking at the study overall: In model experiments, template switching captured roughly one uniquely barcoded TCR beta cDNA molecule for every two T cells. Donors of different ages were randomly distributed across sequencing lanes to avoid experimental bias. To track age-related changes in TCR beta repertoire diversity, the study relied on deep sequencing normalized with unique cDNA molecular identifiers. Using the same blood draw, the study looked at two additional independent replicas of 1 million unique cDNA reads for two donors, one aged 18 to 30 and the other aged 80 or older. Four age groups were formed from the donors: young (average roughly 16 years), middle-aged (approximately 40), aged (approximately 60) and long-lived (less than 85). The investigation overall reported the following: Observed TCR beta diversity per million T cells fell roughly linearly with age, and a significant reduction was already apparent by age around 44. A strong correlation was found between observed TCR beta diversity and the percentage of naive T cells measured by flow cytometry. Estimates of total diversity based on one million sequenced T cells were regarded as lower bounds and as underestimates. The CMV infection status of donors was not known, potentially confounding age-related changes in expanded clonotypes. Compared with the aged group, more naive CD4+ T cells, fewer expanded clones and increased TCR diversity were shown by the long-lived group, suggesting age selection. Because profiling used bulk unsorted PBMCs, naive and antigen-experienced compartments could not be compared conclusively.

The library came from 5' RACE. Sequencing was performed on an Illumina HiSeq 2500. A second PCR of about 7 to 12 cycles was run with a J-beta primer mix and a sample-barcoded 5' primer. A unique molecular identifier was introduced onto each TCR beta cDNA molecule by a template-switch 5' adaptor carrying 12 random nucleotides. At least 2.5 million CDR3-containing paired-end reads were obtained from each sample. All of the RNA was converted into first-strand cDNA using the Mint cDNA synthesis kit, with a TRBC-specific oligonucleotide serving as the primer. Following uracil-DNA glycosylase treatment, all cDNA underwent a first 18-cycle PCR with the universal primers M1SS and BC2_uni_R. The authors processed their data as follows. For normalization, 1 million high-quality reads were randomly selected from each sample, with every read carrying a distinct molecular identifier. Instead of being binned into consensus sequences, reads that shared molecular identifiers were thrown out. MiTCR, set to a Q25 quality threshold and the strictest error-elimination algorithm, was used for CDR3 identification, clonotype clustering and error correction. Lower-bound total TCR beta diversity was estimated with a nonparametric unseen species model using Euler transformation. TCRdb reran the public reads through fastp at Q25 and MiXCR, keeping productive beta chains. Identical CDR3 protein sequences are pooled into one entry, listed with their most common genes and DNA. V and J calls and clone size were set by TCRdb, not the authors. The sample table holds hundreds of thousands of distinct CDR3 sequences, of which less than 35% were seen once. The ten largest make up 15% to 18% of the sample.

The donors were 40 or so Caucasian individuals from Russia, aged roughly 6 to 100 years, who were systemically healthy. Each donor gave about 9.8 milliliters of peripheral blood, drawn into EDTA-treated Vacutainer tubes. Ficoll-Paque density-gradient centrifugation was used to isolate PBMCs, with at least 7 million obtained per sample. Total RNA was extracted from PBMCs with Trizol reagent, with at least 6 micrograms obtained per sample. For every donor, an aliquot of PBMCs went through flow cytometry to measure the percentages of naive CD45RAhigh/CD27high T cells. On this clonotype: Its cognate antigen has yet to be identified. It has no much larger one-base neighbor in the sample; base qualities were not kept.

Material: blood. The clonotype originates from an elderly woman in good health.

The DNA reads TGTGCCAGTACTACAGACAGGGGCACTGAAGCTTTCTTT. Its product reads: CASTTDRGTEAFF. The V and J genes are TRBV12-3 or TRBV12-4 and TRBJ1-1; 8 bases in the junction line up with TRBD1. The CDR3 runs 13 residues from the cysteine to the phenylalanine. Only the CDR3 portion is preserved as DNA: 39 bases, with reading frame beginning at the first base. Germline trimming amounts to 9 bases on V and 4 bases on J, with 7 as the count of junction bases outside the gene matches.